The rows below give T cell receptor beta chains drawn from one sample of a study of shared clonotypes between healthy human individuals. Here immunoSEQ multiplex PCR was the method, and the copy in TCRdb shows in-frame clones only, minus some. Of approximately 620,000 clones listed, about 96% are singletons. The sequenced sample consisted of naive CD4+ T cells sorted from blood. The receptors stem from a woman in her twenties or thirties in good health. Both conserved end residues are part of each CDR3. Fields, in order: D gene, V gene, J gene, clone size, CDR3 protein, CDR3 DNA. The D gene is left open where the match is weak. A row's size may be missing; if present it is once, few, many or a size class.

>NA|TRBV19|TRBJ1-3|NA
CASSIGRSGNTIYF
TGTGCCAGTAGTATAGGGAGAAGCGGAAACACCATATATTTT
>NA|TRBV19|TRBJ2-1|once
CASSLGQNNEQFF
TGTGCCAGTAGTCTAGGACAAAATAATGAGCAGTTCTTC
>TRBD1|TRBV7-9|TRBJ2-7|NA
CASTPGQGYEQYF
TGTGCCAGCACCCCGGGACAGGGATACGAGCAGTACTTC
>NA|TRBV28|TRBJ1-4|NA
CASSSPAATNEKLFF
TGTGCCAGCAGTTCCCCGGCAGCAACTAATGAAAAACTGTTTTTT
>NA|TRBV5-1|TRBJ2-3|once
CASSLRSDTQYF
TGCGCCAGCAGCTTGCGGTCCGATACGCAGTATTTT
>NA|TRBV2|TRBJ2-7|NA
CASAGSSYEQYF
TGTGCCAGCGCCGGGTCCTCCTACGAGCAGTACTTC
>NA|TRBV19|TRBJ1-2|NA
CASSMYGGRGNYGYTF
TGTGCCAGTAGTATGTACGGGGGCAGAGGGAACTATGGCTACACCTTC
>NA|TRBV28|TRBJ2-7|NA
CASSLPEGKRTSRDEQYF
TGTGCCAGCAGCTTACCAGAGGGAAAGCGGACCTCAAGAGACGAGCAGTACTTC
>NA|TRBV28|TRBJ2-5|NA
CASKRETRQETQYF
TGTGCCAGCAAAAGAGAGACTAGGCAAGAGACCCAGTACTTC
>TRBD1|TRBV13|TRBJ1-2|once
CASSLAGGANYGYTF
TGTGCCAGCAGCTTAGCAGGGGGAGCTAACTATGGCTACACCTTC
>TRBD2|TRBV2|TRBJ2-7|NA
CASRRLAGSEQYF
TGTGCCAGCAGAAGACTAGCGGGAAGCGAGCAGTACTTC
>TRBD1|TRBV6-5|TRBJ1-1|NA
CASSSPTGAKTEAFF
TGTGCCAGCAGTTCCCCCACAGGGGCGAAAACTGAAGCTTTCTTT
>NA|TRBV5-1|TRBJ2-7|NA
CASSLVAAAYEQYF
TGCGCCAGCAGCTTGGTAGCGGCCGCCTACGAGCAGTACTTC
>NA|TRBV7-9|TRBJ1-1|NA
CASSFGLHTEAFF
TGTGCCAGCAGCTTCGGGCTTCACACTGAAGCTTTCTTT
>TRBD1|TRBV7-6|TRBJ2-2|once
CASSWDRNTGELFF
TGTGCCAGCAGTTGGGACAGGAACACCGGGGAGCTGTTTTTT
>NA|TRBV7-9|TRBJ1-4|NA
CASSLSYGEVEKLFF
TGTGCCAGCAGCTTAAGTTATGGGGAGGTTGAAAAACTGTTTTTT
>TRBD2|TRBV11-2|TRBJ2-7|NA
CASSTGTSASYEQYF
TGTGCCAGCAGCACCGGGACTAGCGCCTCCTACGAGCAGTACTTC
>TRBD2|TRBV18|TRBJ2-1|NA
CASQAGNWDEQFF
TGTGCCAGCCAAGCGGGAAATTGGGATGAGCAGTTCTTC
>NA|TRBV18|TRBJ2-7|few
CASSPVTEHYEQYF
TGTGCCAGCTCACCGGTGACAGAACACTACGAGCAGTACTTC
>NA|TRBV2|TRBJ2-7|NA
CASSQGYEQYF
TGTGCCAGCAGCCAAGGGTACGAGCAGTACTTC
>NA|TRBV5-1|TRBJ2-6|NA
CASHQGAQAGLGANVLTF
TGCGCCAGCCATCAAGGGGCGCAGGCGGGCCTTGGGGCCAACGTCCTGACTTTC
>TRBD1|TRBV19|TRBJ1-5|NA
CASSIGPGQVNQPQHF
TGTGCCAGTAGTATTGGGCCGGGACAGGTGAATCAGCCCCAGCATTTT
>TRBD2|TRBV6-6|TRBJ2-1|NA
CASTSPGTSGYNEQFF
TGTGCCAGCACAAGCCCGGGGACTAGCGGCTACAATGAGCAGTTCTTC
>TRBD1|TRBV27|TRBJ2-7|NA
CASTSGQKKYEQYF
TGTGCCAGCACCTCGGGACAGAAGAAATACGAGCAGTACTTC
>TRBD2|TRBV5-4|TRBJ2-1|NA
CASSGSTGLAGAYNEQFF
TGTGCCAGCAGCGGCAGTACGGGTCTAGCGGGAGCTTACAATGAGCAGTTCTTC
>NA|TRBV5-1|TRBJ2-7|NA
CASSLGEGNHEQYF
TGCGCCAGCAGCTTGGGTGAAGGGAACCACGAGCAGTACTTC
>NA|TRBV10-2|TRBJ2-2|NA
CASRASGPNTGELFF
TGCGCCAGCAGGGCCTCTGGTCCGAACACCGGGGAGCTGTTTTTT
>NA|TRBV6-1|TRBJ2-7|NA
CASKRGQGGNEQYF
TGTGCCAGCAAGAGAGGACAGGGAGGGAACGAGCAGTACTTC
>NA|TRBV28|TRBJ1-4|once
CASSLRGSNEKLFF
TGTGCCAGCAGTTTAAGGGGATCTAATGAAAAACTGTTTTTT
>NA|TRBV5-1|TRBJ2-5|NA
CASSFHPSGPEETQYF
TGCGCCAGCAGCTTCCACCCAAGCGGGCCGGAAGAGACCCAGTACTTC
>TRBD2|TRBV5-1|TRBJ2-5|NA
CASSPPGRGETQYF
TGCGCCAGCAGCCCTCCCGGGAGGGGGGAGACCCAGTACTTC
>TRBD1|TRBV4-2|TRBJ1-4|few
CASNKGQADEKLFF
TGTGCCAGCAACAAGGGACAGGCTGACGAAAAACTGTTTTTT
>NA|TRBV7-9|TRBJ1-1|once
CASSSVVGRTEAFF
TGTGCCAGCAGCTCCGTGGTGGGACGCACTGAAGCTTTCTTT
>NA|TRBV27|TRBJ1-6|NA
CASSFLGRRSPLHF
TGTGCCAGCAGTTTCCTCGGCAGACGTTCACCCCTCCACTTT
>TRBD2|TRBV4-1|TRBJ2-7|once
CASSPQRTRVNEQYF
TGCGCCAGCAGCCCACAGAGGACTAGGGTAAACGAGCAGTACTTC
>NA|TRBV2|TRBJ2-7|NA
CASSHDRGYEQYF
TGTGCCAGCAGTCACGATAGGGGGTACGAGCAGTACTTC
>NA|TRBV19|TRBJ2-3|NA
CASRPLETSGDTQYF
TGTGCCAGTAGGCCCCTCGAAACAAGCGGCGATACGCAGTATTTT
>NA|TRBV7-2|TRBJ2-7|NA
CASSLEGMYEQYF
TGTGCCAGCAGCTTGGAGGGGATGTACGAGCAGTACTTC
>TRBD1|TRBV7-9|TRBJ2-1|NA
CASSYLDRGKHRRNNEQFF
TGTGCCAGCAGCTACCTCGACAGGGGAAAGCACCGAAGGAACAATGAGCAGTTCTTC
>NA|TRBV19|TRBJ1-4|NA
CASATEVKKLFF
TGTGCCAGCGCAACAGAGGTGAAAAAACTGTTTTTT